The rows below give T cell receptor beta chains drawn from one sample of a study of cytomegalovirus exposure and HLA in healthy donors. TCRdb's copy holds only in-frame clones and misses some; the assay was immunoSEQ multiplex PCR. The table has 100,000 to 150,000 clones, over 70% seen once. Material for sequencing was PBMCs. These TCRs come from a man aged 18 to 30 in good health and CMV-seropositive. Each CDR3 is given with its conserved first and last residue. A D gene is named only where the DNA matches it firmly. The size of a clone is reported for some rows only, either as once, few or many, or as a class for expanded clones.

abundance: NA; v_gene: TRBV7-8; j_gene: TRBJ1-1; d_gene: TRBD1; CDR3nt: TGTGCCAGCAGCTTAGCCGGGACAGGAATAAACACTGAAGCTTTCTTT; CDR3aa: CASSLAGTGINTEAFF
abundance: NA; v_gene: TRBV6-4; j_gene: TRBJ2-3; d_gene: NA; CDR3nt: TGTGCCAGCAGTGATCGGGTTGGCACAGATACGCAGTATTTT; CDR3aa: CASSDRVGTDTQYF
abundance: few; v_gene: TRBV25-1; j_gene: TRBJ2-5; d_gene: NA; CDR3nt: TGTGCCAGCAGTGATCCCTCGGACAGACTAGAGACCCAGTACTTC; CDR3aa: CASSDPSDRLETQYF
abundance: NA; v_gene: TRBV30; j_gene: TRBJ1-1; d_gene: TRBD1; CDR3nt: TGTGCCTGGTCGACAGGGAAAACTGAAGCTTTCTTT; CDR3aa: CAWSTGKTEAFF
abundance: NA; v_gene: TRBV7-9; j_gene: TRBJ2-7; d_gene: TRBD2; CDR3nt: TGTGCCAGCAGTATAGCGGGGGGCTTATTCTACGAGCAGTACTTC; CDR3aa: CASSIAGGLFYEQYF
abundance: NA; v_gene: TRBV6-1; j_gene: TRBJ1-6; d_gene: NA; CDR3nt: TGTGCCAGCAGTGCCGACAGGATTTCACCCCTCCACTTT; CDR3aa: CASSADRISPLHF
abundance: NA; v_gene: TRBV12-5; j_gene: TRBJ2-2; d_gene: NA; CDR3nt: TGTGCTAGTGGTTTGGGTTGGAGCACCGGGGAGCTGTTTTTT; CDR3aa: CASGLGWSTGELFF
abundance: once; v_gene: TRBV25-1; j_gene: TRBJ2-5; d_gene: NA; CDR3nt: TGTGCCAGCAGTGACCGTGAGACCCAGTACTTC; CDR3aa: CASSDRETQYF
abundance: once; v_gene: TRBV11-2; j_gene: TRBJ1-2; d_gene: TRBD1; CDR3nt: TGTGCCAGCAGCTTAGGCCGGGACAGGGTAAACTTC; CDR3aa: CASSLGRDRVNF
abundance: NA; v_gene: TRBV6-5; j_gene: TRBJ2-7; d_gene: TRBD1; CDR3nt: TGTGCCAGCCGTAGGGACAGTACCTACGAGCAGTACTTC; CDR3aa: CASRRDSTYEQYF
abundance: NA; v_gene: TRBV6-1; j_gene: TRBJ2-7; d_gene: TRBD2; CDR3nt: TGTGCCAGCAGTCACCTAGCGGGAGACTACGAGCAGTACTTC; CDR3aa: CASSHLAGDYEQYF
abundance: NA; v_gene: TRBV5-8; j_gene: TRBJ2-5; d_gene: TRBD1; CDR3nt: TGTGCCAGCAGCTTGGGGACAGGGGAAACCCAAGAGACCCAGTACTTC; CDR3aa: CASSLGTGETQETQYF
abundance: NA; v_gene: TRBV18; j_gene: TRBJ2-4; d_gene: TRBD1; CDR3nt: TGTGCCAGCTCACCACGGACAGGGGAGGATAGCATTCAGTACTTC; CDR3aa: CASSPRTGEDSIQYF
abundance: NA; v_gene: TRBV7-8; j_gene: TRBJ1-3; d_gene: NA; CDR3nt: TGTGCCAGCAGCTTAGCGAGGAGTACCGCTTTCTCTGGAAACACCATATATTTT; CDR3aa: CASSLARSTAFSGNTIYF
abundance: NA; v_gene: TRBV27; j_gene: TRBJ2-3; d_gene: NA; CDR3nt: TGTGCCAGCAGTTTAGGGCGGGGGCCAGATACGCAGTATTTT; CDR3aa: CASSLGRGPDTQYF
abundance: few; v_gene: TRBV5-1; j_gene: TRBJ1-2; d_gene: TRBD1; CDR3nt: TGCGCCAGCAGTTCCGGGACAGGGGTCTATGGCTACACCTTC; CDR3aa: CASSSGTGVYGYTF
abundance: NA; v_gene: TRBV5-6; j_gene: TRBJ1-2; d_gene: TRBD1; CDR3nt: TGTGCCAGCAGCTCAGGACAGGGGGATGGCTACACCTTC; CDR3aa: CASSSGQGDGYTF
abundance: NA; v_gene: TRBV18; j_gene: TRBJ2-5; d_gene: NA; CDR3nt: TGTGCCAGCTCACCAACCGGCAGGGAAGAGACCCAGTACTTC; CDR3aa: CASSPTGREETQYF
abundance: NA; v_gene: TRBV9; j_gene: TRBJ2-2; d_gene: NA; CDR3nt: TGTGCCAGCAGCGCCGGCCCGAGGACCGGGGAGCTGTTTTTT; CDR3aa: CASSAGPRTGELFF
abundance: NA; v_gene: TRBV19; j_gene: TRBJ1-2; d_gene: TRBD1; CDR3nt: TGTGCCAGTAGTATAAATTTACAGGGGAGAGGCTATGGCTACACCTTC; CDR3aa: CASSINLQGRGYGYTF
abundance: NA; v_gene: TRBV29-1; j_gene: TRBJ1-1; d_gene: NA; CDR3nt: TGCAGCTCCGTTCGGGGGGCACTAGGGACAGCTTTCTTT; CDR3aa: CSSVRGALGTAFF
abundance: NA; v_gene: TRBV14; j_gene: TRBJ2-1; d_gene: NA; CDR3nt: TGTGCCAGCAGCCTCCGTGTAGACAATGAGCAGTTCTTC; CDR3aa: CASSLRVDNEQFF
abundance: once; v_gene: TRBV6-1; j_gene: TRBJ1-5; d_gene: TRBD1; CDR3nt: TGTGCCAGCAGTGTGGACAGGGGGCGCAATCAGCCCCAGCATTTT; CDR3aa: CASSVDRGRNQPQHF
abundance: NA; v_gene: TRBV19; j_gene: TRBJ1-2; d_gene: TRBD1; CDR3nt: TGTGCCAGTAGTGTAGCCTCGGGACAGGGGAATAATGGCTACACCTTC; CDR3aa: CASSVASGQGNNGYTF
abundance: NA; v_gene: TRBV30; j_gene: TRBJ1-1; d_gene: TRBD1; CDR3nt: TGTGCCTGGAGGAGGGGGACAGGGGATGAAGCTTTCTTT; CDR3aa: CAWRRGTGDEAFF
abundance: few; v_gene: TRBV10-1; j_gene: TRBJ1-5; d_gene: NA; CDR3nt: TGCGCCAGCAGTGTACGTATAAATTCGGGGAATCAGCCCCAGCATTTT; CDR3aa: CASSVRINSGNQPQHF
abundance: NA; v_gene: TRBV7-9; j_gene: TRBJ1-4; d_gene: NA; CDR3nt: TGTGCCAGCAGGGCCCCAACTAATGAAAAACTGTTTTTT; CDR3aa: CASRAPTNEKLFF
abundance: few; v_gene: TRBV6-4; j_gene: TRBJ2-1; d_gene: TRBD2; CDR3nt: TGTGCCAGCAGTGAGGGGACTAGCGGGAGCAATGAGCAGTTCTTC; CDR3aa: CASSEGTSGSNEQFF
abundance: NA; v_gene: TRBV5-4; j_gene: TRBJ2-7; d_gene: TRBD1; CDR3nt: TGTGCCAGCCGGATGACAGGGACGGACGAGCAGTACTTC; CDR3aa: CASRMTGTDEQYF
abundance: NA; v_gene: TRBV18; j_gene: TRBJ1-2; d_gene: NA; CDR3nt: TGTGCCAGCTCATGGTCCTCGGAGGGAGGGTATGGCTACACCTTC; CDR3aa: CASSWSSEGGYGYTF